The clone carrying this T cell receptor beta chain came up many times. The antigen remains unidentified. This CDR3 has 15 amino acids. The germline gives CDR1 SGHTA, CDR2 FQGNSA. Trimming removed 3 bases from V and 9 bases from J, with 18 bases in between. This entry belongs to a study of T-cell memory formation after mild COVID-19. Study-wide context: TCR clusters showed largely donor specificity. Points from the study as a whole: CD4+ contracting clones were found mainly in CM and EM, and CD8+ ones in EMRA.

TCRdb called the 5' RACE reads again in MiXCR, with one record for every CDR3 protein. Here the sample spans 150,000 to 200,000 distinct CDR3 sequences, around a tenth being singletons. The specimen was PBMCs or a T cell subset sorted from them (not recorded which). This clonotype was sampled from a man between 18 and 29 years old who had mild COVID-19 (a few samples of this study predate the infection). Cell type and time point are not known. The chain has TRBV7-2 and TRBJ2-1; perhaps TRBD1 as D (6 bases). The CDR3: CASSFGGNRAIEQFF. The CDR3 DNA is TGTGCCAGCAGCTTTGGTGGTAACAGGGCTATTGAGCAGTTCTTC. Complete variable domain (other parts from reference TRBV7-2 and TRBJ2-1): GAGVSQSPSNKVTEKGKDVELRCDPISGHTALYWYRQSLGQGLEFLIYFQGNSAPDKSGLPSDRFSAERTGGSVSTLTIQRTQQEDSAVYLCASSFGGNRAIEQFFGPGTRLTVL.